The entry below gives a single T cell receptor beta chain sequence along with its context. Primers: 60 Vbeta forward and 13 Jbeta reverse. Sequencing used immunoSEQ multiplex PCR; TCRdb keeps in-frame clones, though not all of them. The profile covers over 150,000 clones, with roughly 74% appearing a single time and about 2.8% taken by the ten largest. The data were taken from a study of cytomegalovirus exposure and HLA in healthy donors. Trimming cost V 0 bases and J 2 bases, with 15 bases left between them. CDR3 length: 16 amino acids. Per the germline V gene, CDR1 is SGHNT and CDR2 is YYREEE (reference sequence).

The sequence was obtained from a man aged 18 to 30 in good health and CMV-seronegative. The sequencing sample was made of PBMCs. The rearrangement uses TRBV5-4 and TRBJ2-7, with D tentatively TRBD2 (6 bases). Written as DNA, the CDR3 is TGTGCCAGCAGCTTGGCAGGCGTCGGGGGAGCCTACGAGCAGTACGTC. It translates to CASSLAGVGGAYEQYV.